The 16 T cell receptor beta chains listed next were all sequenced from one sample in a study of beta chain features in type 1 diabetes. Study results and limitations: When Type 1 diabetes patients were examined, their TCRB CDR3s proved moderately but significantly shorter in all four CD4+ subsets.

Expressed TCRB transcripts got sequenced, as all isolated RNA was reverse transcribed. The table came from immunoSEQ multiplex PCR; TCRdb's copy has only in-frame clones and leaves some out. The sample carries fewer than 450,000 clones, roughly 12% recorded once. Their cognate antigens are unknown. The specimen was naive CD4+ T cells from blood. These receptors were taken from a woman under 30 with type 1 diabetes.

A few counts support this clone. This chain connects TRBV19 to TRBJ1-5, with 8 bases matching TRBD1. CDR1 and CDR2 from the germline V gene are LNHDA and SQIVND (reference sequence). Trimming cost V 5 bases and J 2 bases; bases outside gene matches: 5. This CDR3 is 15 amino acids long. This chain's CDR3 is CASSPLTGGNQPQHF. CDR3 coding DNA: TGTGCCAGTAGTCCCTTGACAGGGGGCAATCAGCCCCAGCATTTT.

This clone was seen more than once but under ten times. J is TRBJ2-1 and V is TRBV15; 12 bases agree with TRBD2. The CDR3 sequence is 17 residues long. The V and J ends lost 0 bases and 9 bases, in that order; junction bases with no gene match: 9. In germline, CDR1 is LNHNV, CDR2 YYDKDF (reference sequence). CDR3 region: CATSRDRLAGGPGEQFF. The CDR3, as DNA: TGTGCCACCAGCAGAGATAGGCTAGCGGGAGGGCCGGGTGAGCAGTTCTTC. Complete variable domain (other parts from reference TRBV15 and TRBJ2-1): DAMVIQNPRYQVTQFGKPVTLSCSQTLNHNVMYWYQQKSSQAPKLLFHYYDKDFNNEADTPDNFQSRRPNTSFCFLDIRSPGLGDTAMYLCATSRDRLAGGPGEQFFGPGTRLTVL.

Only a few counts were recorded for this clone. The V gene is TRBV7-2, the J gene TRBJ2-2; 7 bases are a match to TRBD2. Trimming took 8 bases from V and 3 from J; bases not matched to a gene: 6. Germline CDR1 and CDR2: SGHTA and FQGNSA. The CDR3 extends over 14 amino acids. CDR3 sequence: CASAARGDTGELFF. The CDR3 DNA is TGTGCCAGCGCCGCCCGGGGGGACACCGGGGAGCTGTTTTTT.

The chain joins TRBV15 to TRBJ2-1; D is unclear. In germline, CDR1 is LNHNV, CDR2 YYDKDF (reference sequence). V dropped 1 base and J dropped 5 bases, with 9 bases sitting between them. The CDR3 runs to 14 residues. CDR3 DNA: TGTGCCACCAGCAGAGGTAATATAAACAATGAGCAGTTCTTC. Its translation: CATSRGNINNEQFF.

This clone has just a few counts. The chain employs TRBV5-1 and TRBJ2-7, with 8 bases lining up with TRBD2. The junction had 3 bases not matched to a gene; V was cut back by 1 base and J by 0 bases. This CDR3 has 15 residues. Germline V gene sequence: CDR1 SGHRS, CDR2 YFSETQ. The CDR3 DNA follows: TGCGCCAGCAGCTTGCTCGGGACTAGCTCCTACGAGCAGTACTTC. Amino acid sequence: CASSLLGTSSYEQYF.

The CDR3 sequence: CASSNSGTVPSYEQYF. Here the CDR3 DNA reads TGTGCCAGTAGTAATTCCGGGACAGTCCCCTCCTACGAGCAGTACTTC. The gene calls are TRBV19 and TRBJ2-7; TRBD1 matches at 7 bases. Germline CDR1 is LNHDA and CDR2 is SQIVND (reference sequence). The junction had 9 bases not matched to a gene; V was cut back by 4 bases and J by 0 bases. The CDR3 sequence is 16 residues long.

The CDR3 DNA reads as TGTGCCAGCAGTCCTAGGGACTTCCTGGTCGGGGAGCTGTTTTTT. Amino acid sequence: CASSPRDFLVGELFF. The chain carries TRBV27 and TRBJ2-2, with a tentative D call TRBD2 (6 bases). This CDR3 contains 15 residues. In germline, CDR1 is MNHEY, CDR2 SMNVEV (reference sequence). V lost 5 bases, J lost 7 bases, and 17 bases lay in between.

The rearrangement uses TRBV5-1 and TRBJ2-5; 9 bases fit TRBD2. CDR3 length: 15 amino acids. Trimming cost V 0 bases and J 7 bases; bases outside gene matches: 7. Germline V lookup: CDR1 SGHRS, CDR2 YFSETQ. The DNA for the CDR3 is TGCGCCAGCAGCTTGGCAGTAGCGGGAGTGGGGACCCAGTACTTC. Its protein is CASSLAVAGVGTQYF.

This chain links TRBV15 with TRBJ2-5; D call uncertain. This CDR3 contains 16 residues. Germline lookup yields CDR1 LNHNV and CDR2 YYDKDF (reference sequence). The V gene lost 1 base and the J gene lost 5 bases, with 17 bases spanning the gap. CDR3 DNA sequence: TGTGCCACCAGCAGAGGAGGATCTCAAAGGTGGGAGACCCAGTACTTC. It encodes CATSRGGSQRWETQYF.

The gene calls are TRBV5-1 and TRBJ2-1; TRBD2 matches at 10 bases. CDR1 is SGHRS, CDR2 YFSETQ, per germline. V was clipped by 0 bases and J by 6 bases; unmatched bases: 12. The CDR3 sequence is 18 residues long. The CDR3 sequence: CASSLAKTSGPLGNEQFF. The DNA for the CDR3 is TGCGCCAGCAGCTTGGCCAAGACTAGCGGGCCCCTCGGCAATGAGCAGTTCTTC.

This clone was seen only a few times. The V call is TRBV30, the J call TRBJ2-3; 10 bases line up with TRBD1. This CDR3 is 16 amino acids long. Germline V CDR1 and CDR2: GTSNPN, SVGIG (reference sequence). Trimming at V came to 2 bases and at J to 6 bases, leaving 11 bases not matched to a gene. CDR3 coding DNA: TGTGCCTGGAGTCTTCGGGGGGGACAGGGGATGGATACGCAGTATTTT. This gives the protein CAWSLRGGQGMDTQYF.

This clone showed up just a few times. The chain couples TRBV4-3 to TRBJ2-2; unclear D gene. The germline V gene has CDR1 LGHNA and CDR2 YSLEER. With 4 bases removed from V and 0 bases from J, the gap between germline ends came to 3 bases. CDR3 length: 13 residues. The CDR3 here is CASSPSNTGELFF. CDR3 nucleotide sequence: TGCGCCAGCAGCCCTTCGAACACCGGGGAGCTGTTTTTT.

The chain recombines TRBV18 with TRBJ1-2, with D maybe TRBD1 (5 bases). The length of the CDR3 is 15 residues. Germline V gene lookup returns CDR1 KGHSH and CDR2 LQKENI. The V gene lost 0 bases and the J gene lost 2 bases, with 10 bases spanning the gap. CDR3 DNA sequence: TGTGCCAGCTCACCACCGAAGGGGAGGAACTATGGCTACACCTTC. Translating it yields CASSPPKGRNYGYTF.

This clone was counted only a few times. V and J are TRBV14 and TRBJ1-1; perhaps TRBD1 as D (5 bases). The CDR3 extends over 14 amino acids. Trimming took 3 bases from V and 5 from J, leaving 13 bases between them. Germline CDR1 is SGHDN and CDR2 is FVKESK. The CDR3 nucleotides are TGTGCCAGCAGCCAGCGGGGCGGGAGTACTGAAGCTTTCTTT. Translating it yields CASSQRGGSTEAFF.

This clone was counted between two and nine times. The V and J genes are TRBV27 and TRBJ2-1, with D perhaps TRBD2 (6 bases). The germline V gene has CDR1 MNHEY and CDR2 SMNVEV (reference sequence). The CDR3 consists of 13 residues. Trimming shortened V by 3 bases and J by 8 bases, and 11 bases separated the two germline ends. CDR3 nucleotides: TGTGCCAGCAGTTTGGTTTCGGGGGATGAGCAGTTCTTC. Its translation is CASSLVSGDEQFF.

A word on this clone: One end of the junction is discordant with germline, which a read error may explain. The rearrangement links TRBV18 to TRBJ2-3; D is undetermined. The CDR3 runs to 16 residues. CDR1 is KGHSH and CDR2 is LQKENI in the germline V gene. CDR3 protein: CASSPVLASSTATQYF. The CDR3 DNA reads as TGTGCCAGCTCACCGGTTCTGGCATCGTCCACAGCTACGCAGTATTTT.